The rows below give T cell receptor beta chains drawn from one sample of a study of T cell responses to AZD1222 COVID-19 vaccine. Assay used: immunoSEQ multiplex PCR; TCRdb lists only in-frame clones, some missing. Seen here are 73,000 or so clones, around 80% observed once, and the top ten hold about 46%. Sample: peripheral blood, taken 28 days after the second AZD1222 dose. The source is an adult who received the AZD1222 COVID-19 vaccine. Both conserved end residues are part of each CDR3.

j_call v_call cdr3_aa
TRBJ1-4 TRBV30 CASTGNGLRGEKLFF
TRBJ2-2 TRBV12-3/TRBV12-4 CASIMNTGELFF
TRBJ2-1 TRBV3-1/TRBV3-2 CASSQASGVVYEQFF
TRBJ1-1 TRBV14 CASSLVVDTEAFF
TRBJ1-1 TRBV11-3 CASSRNMNTEAFF
TRBJ1-3 TRBV3-1/TRBV3-2 CASSQGERTGVAGNTIYF
TRBJ2-7 TRBV28 CASARQGGLYEQYF
TRBJ2-2 TRBV4-1 CASSQESAVTGELFF
TRBJ2-1 TRBV19 CASSMGAEQFF
TRBJ2-2 TRBV7-6 CASSSQQASRTGELFF
TRBJ1-5 TRBV29-1 CSVATGMNQPQHF
TRBJ1-2 TRBV6-5 CASSYSTLSYGYTF
TRBJ1-1 TRBV19 CASSSSARFIMNTEAFF
TRBJ2-3 TRBV7-8 CASSNVQGPLDTQYF
TRBJ1-2 TRBV23-1 CASTPPGHTF
TRBJ2-3 TRBV28 CASSLTGTSGTSTDTQYF
TRBJ2-5 TRBV28 CASGPQRETQYF
TRBJ2-5 TRBV7-9 CASSARTALQETQYF
TRBJ1-1 TRBV19 CASSWANTEAFF
TRBJ2-1 TRBV19 CASSIWDSPYNEQFF
TRBJ1-1 TRBV6-5 CASSSLSGAAEAFF
TRBJ2-2 TRBV5-1 CASTGQAVDTGELFF
TRBJ1-1 TRBV15 CATSLVRGLTEAFF
TRBJ2-1 TRBV4-3 CASSQQKLVTNEQFF
TRBJ2-1 TRBV18 CASSAEAVSEQFF
TRBJ1-6 TRBV9 CASSRLGSPLHF
TRBJ1-5 TRBV27 CASRGGQGANQPQHF
TRBJ2-1 TRBV16 CASSQSPRNEQFF